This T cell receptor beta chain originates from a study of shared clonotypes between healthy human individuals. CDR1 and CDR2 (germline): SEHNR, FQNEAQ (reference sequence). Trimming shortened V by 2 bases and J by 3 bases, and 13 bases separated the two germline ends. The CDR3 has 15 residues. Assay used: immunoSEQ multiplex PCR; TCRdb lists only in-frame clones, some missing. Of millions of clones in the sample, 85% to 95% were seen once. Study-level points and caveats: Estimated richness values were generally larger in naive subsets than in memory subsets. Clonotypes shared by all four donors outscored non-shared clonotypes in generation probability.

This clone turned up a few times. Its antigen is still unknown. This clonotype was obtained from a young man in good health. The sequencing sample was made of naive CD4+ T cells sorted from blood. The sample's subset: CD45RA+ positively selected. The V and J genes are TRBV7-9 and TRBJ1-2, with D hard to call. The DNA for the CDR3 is TGTGCCAGCAGCTTATATCCGGAGGGCTACTATGGCTACACCTTC. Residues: CASSLYPEGYYGYTF.